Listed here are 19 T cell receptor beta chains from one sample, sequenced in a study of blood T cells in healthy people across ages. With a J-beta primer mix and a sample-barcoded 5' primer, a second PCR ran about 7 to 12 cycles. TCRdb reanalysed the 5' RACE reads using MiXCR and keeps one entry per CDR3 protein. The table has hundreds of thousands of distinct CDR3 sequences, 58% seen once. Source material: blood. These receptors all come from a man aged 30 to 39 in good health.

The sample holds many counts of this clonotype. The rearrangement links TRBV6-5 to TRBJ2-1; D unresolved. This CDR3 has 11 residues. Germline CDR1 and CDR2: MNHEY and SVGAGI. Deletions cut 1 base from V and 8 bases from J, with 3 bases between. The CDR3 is CASSYLDEQFF. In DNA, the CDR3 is TGTGCCAGCAGTTACTTGGATGAGCAGTTCTTC.

The CDR3 region is CATSGAPDNEQFF. CDR3 sequence (DNA): TGTGCCACCTCAGGCGCCCCTGACAATGAGCAGTTCTTC. The chain uses TRBV10-3 and TRBJ2-1; the D is unclear. With 10 bases removed from V and 5 bases from J, the gap between germline ends came to 15 bases. Germline assignment: CDR1 ENHRY and CDR2 SYGVKD. The CDR3 is 13 residues long.

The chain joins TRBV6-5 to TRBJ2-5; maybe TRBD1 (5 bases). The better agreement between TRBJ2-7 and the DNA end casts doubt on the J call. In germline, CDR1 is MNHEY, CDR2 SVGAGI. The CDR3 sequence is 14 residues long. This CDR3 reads CASSYSIDSYEQYF. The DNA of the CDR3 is TGTGCCAGCAGTTACTCTATTGACAGCTACGAGCAGTACTTC.

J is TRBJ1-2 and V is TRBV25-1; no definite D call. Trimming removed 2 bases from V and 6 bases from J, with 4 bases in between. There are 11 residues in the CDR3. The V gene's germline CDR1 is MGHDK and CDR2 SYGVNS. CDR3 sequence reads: CASSEQNGYTF. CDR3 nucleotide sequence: TGTGCCAGCAGTGAACAGAATGGCTACACCTTC.

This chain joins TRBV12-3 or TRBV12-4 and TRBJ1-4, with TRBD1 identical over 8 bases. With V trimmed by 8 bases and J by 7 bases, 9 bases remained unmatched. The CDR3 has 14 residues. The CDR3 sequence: CASGGDRGAEKLFF. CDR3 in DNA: TGTGCCAGCGGCGGAGACAGGGGAGCTGAAAAACTGTTTTTT.

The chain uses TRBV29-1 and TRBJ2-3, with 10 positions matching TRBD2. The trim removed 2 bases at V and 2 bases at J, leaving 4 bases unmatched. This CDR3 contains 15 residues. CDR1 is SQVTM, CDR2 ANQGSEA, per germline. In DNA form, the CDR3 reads TGCAGCGTTGAACTACTAGCGGGGATCACAGATACGCAGTATTTT. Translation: CSVELLAGITDTQYF.

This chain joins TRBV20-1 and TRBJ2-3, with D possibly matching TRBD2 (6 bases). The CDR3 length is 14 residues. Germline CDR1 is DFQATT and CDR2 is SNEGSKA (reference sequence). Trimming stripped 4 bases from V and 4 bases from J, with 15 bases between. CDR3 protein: CSATPTRQSDTQYF. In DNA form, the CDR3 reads TGCAGTGCTACTCCGACTAGACAGTCAGATACGCAGTATTTT.

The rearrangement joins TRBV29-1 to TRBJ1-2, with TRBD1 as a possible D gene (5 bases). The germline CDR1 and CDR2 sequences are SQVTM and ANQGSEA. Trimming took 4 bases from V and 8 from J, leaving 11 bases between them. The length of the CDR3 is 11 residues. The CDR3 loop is CSVAGSRGYTF. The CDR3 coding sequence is TGCAGCGTTGCAGGGTCCCGCGGCTACACCTTC.

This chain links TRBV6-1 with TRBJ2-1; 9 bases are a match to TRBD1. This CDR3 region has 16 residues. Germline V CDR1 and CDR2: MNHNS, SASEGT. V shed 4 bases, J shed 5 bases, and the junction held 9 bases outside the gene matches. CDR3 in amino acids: CASSATGTGSNNEQFF. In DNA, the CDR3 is TGTGCCAGCAGTGCCACCGGGACAGGGTCAAACAATGAGCAGTTCTTC.

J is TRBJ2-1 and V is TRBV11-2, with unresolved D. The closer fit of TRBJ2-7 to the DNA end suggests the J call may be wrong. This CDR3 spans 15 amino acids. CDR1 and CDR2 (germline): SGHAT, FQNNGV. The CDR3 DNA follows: TGTGCCAGCAGCTTTGCGGTCCTTTCCTACGAGGAGCAGTACTTC. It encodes CASSFAVLSYEEQYF.

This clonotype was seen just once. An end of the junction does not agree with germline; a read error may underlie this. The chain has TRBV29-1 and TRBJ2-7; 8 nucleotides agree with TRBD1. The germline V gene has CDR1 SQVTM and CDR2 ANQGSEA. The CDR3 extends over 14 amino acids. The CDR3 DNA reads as TGCAGCGCCTTAGCCGGGACAGGTAACAACGAGCGGTACTTC. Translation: CSALAGTGNNERYF.

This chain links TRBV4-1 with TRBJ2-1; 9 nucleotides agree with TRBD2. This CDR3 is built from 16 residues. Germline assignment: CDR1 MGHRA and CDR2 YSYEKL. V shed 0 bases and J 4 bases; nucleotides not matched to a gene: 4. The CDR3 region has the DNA TGCGCCAGCAGCCAAGATCTCAGCGGGGGGTACAATGAGCAGTTCTTC. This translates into CASSQDLSGGYNEQFF.

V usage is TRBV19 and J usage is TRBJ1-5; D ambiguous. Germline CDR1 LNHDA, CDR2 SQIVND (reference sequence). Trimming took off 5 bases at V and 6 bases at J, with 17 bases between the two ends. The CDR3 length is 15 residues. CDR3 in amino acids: CASSPWEVRVQPQHF. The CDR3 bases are TGTGCCAGTAGTCCGTGGGAGGTGCGGGTTCAGCCCCAGCATTTT. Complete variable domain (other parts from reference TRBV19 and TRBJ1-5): DGGITQSPKYLFRKEGQNVTLSCEQNLNHDAMYWYRQDPGQGLRLIYYSQIVNDFQKGDIAEGYSVSREKKESFPLTVTSAQKNPTAFYLCASSPWEVRVQPQHFGDGTRLSIL.

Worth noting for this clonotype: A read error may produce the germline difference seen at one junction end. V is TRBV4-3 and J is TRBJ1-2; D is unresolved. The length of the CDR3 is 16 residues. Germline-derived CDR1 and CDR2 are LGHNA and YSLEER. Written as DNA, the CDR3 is TGCGCCAGCGGCCAAGAAGGAGGAGAGCCTACTTATGGCTACACCTTC. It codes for CASGQEGGEPTYGYTF.

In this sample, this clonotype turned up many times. In nucleotides, the CDR3 is TGTGCCAGCAGCTTAGCGCTTATGCCGCCCCAGCATTTT. As protein: CASSLALMPPQHF. The chain links TRBV7-2 to TRBJ1-5; D gene uncertain. The CDR3 is 13 residues long. V was shortened by 0 bases and J by 9 bases, with 9 bases between the two germline ends. CDR1 is SGHTA, CDR2 FQGNSA, per germline.

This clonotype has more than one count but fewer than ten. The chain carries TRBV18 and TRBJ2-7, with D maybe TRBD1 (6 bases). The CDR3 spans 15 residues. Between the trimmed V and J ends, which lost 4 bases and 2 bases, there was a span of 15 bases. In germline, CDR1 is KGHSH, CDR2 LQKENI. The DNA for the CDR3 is TGTGCCAGCTCACGAGCCAAGACAGGAGCCTACGAGCAGTACTTC. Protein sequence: CASSRAKTGAYEQYF.

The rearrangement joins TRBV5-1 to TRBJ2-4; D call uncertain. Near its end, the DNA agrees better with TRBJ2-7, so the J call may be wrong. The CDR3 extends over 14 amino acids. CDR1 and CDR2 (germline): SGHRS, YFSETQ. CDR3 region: CASSLGFGDDEQYF. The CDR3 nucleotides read TGCGCCAGCAGCTTAGGCTTCGGCGACGACGAGCAGTACTTC.

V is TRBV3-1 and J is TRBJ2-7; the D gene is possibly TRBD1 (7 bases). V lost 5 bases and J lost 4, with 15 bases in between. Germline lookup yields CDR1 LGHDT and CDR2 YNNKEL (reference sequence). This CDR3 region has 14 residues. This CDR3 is CASSIQGSGYEQYF. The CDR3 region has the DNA TGTGCCAGCAGCATACAGGGGAGCGGGTACGAGCAGTACTTC.

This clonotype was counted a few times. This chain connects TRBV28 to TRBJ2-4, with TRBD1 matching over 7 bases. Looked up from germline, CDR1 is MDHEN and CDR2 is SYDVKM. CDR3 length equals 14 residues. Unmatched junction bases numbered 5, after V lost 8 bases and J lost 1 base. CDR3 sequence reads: CASQAGGAKNIQYF. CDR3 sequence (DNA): TGTGCCAGCCAAGCAGGGGGTGCCAAAAACATTCAGTACTTC.